These 25 T cell receptor beta chains were sequenced from one sample in a study of cytomegalovirus exposure and HLA in healthy donors (dated by TCRdb to 2016 to 2017). To prepare the library, the immunoSEQ multiplex PCR assay was applied. A mixture of 60 forward primers for TCR Vbeta segments and 13 reverse primers for TCR Jbeta segments was used in the multiplex PCR. TCRdb provides this immuneACCESS table in a form limited to in-frame rearrangements. Some clones are lacking; in checked studies, under half of them reflect an unresolved V gene, and why the rest are absent is not known. The table for this sample lists 150,000 or so clones; more than 60% of them were counted only once. Of the sample, around 3.6% falls within the top ten clones. The sample comprised PBMCs. Receptors were obtained from a woman aged 40-49 years in good health and CMV-seronegative.

The genes are TRBV4-1 and TRBJ1-6; 8 bases agree with TRBD1. CDR3 size: 16 residues. Germline V gives CDR1 MGHRA, CDR2 YSYEKL. The V gene end was trimmed by 2 bases and the J gene end by 6 bases; junction bases not matched to a gene: 6. CDR3 residues: CASSQPDRVANSPLHF. CDR3 DNA: TGCGCCAGCAGCCAACCGGACAGGGTCGCTAATTCACCCCTCCACTTT.

This chain links TRBV5-6 with TRBJ2-2, with D tentatively TRBD2 (6 bases). Per the germline V gene, CDR1 is SGHDT and CDR2 is YYEEEE. There are 14 residues in the CDR3. V lost 5 bases to trimming and J lost 5 bases, with 13 bases between them. The CDR3 loop reads CASRPGLHTGELFF. CDR3 DNA: TGTGCCAGCAGACCGGGACTGCATACCGGGGAGCTGTTTTTT.

The V and J genes are TRBV30 and TRBJ2-7; D is ambiguous. Trimming pared 4 bases from V and 5 bases from J, leaving 9 bases between. The CDR3 spans 11 residues. Germline CDR1 is GTSNPN and CDR2 is SVGIG (reference sequence). In DNA form, the CDR3 reads TGTGCCTGGACCCCTGGCCACGAGCAGTACTTC. Translation gives CAWTPGHEQYF.

This rearrangement joins TRBV2 to TRBJ1-2, with 12 bases fitting TRBD1. CDR1 is SNHLY and CDR2 is FYNNEI in the germline V gene. The CDR3 is made up of 12 amino acids. Trimming cost V 8 bases and J 8 bases; bases outside gene matches: 3. CDR3 sequence reads: CASGDRGQGYTF. For the CDR3, the DNA is TGTGCCAGCGGGGACAGGGGGCAAGGCTACACCTTC.

The table lists this clone with a few counts. This CDR3 is also generated by other DNA sequences in the sample. The chain is built from TRBV18 and TRBJ1-6; D uncertain. Germline values: CDR1 KGHSH, CDR2 LQKENI. Trimming pared 3 bases from V and 9 bases from J, leaving 12 bases between. This CDR3 contains 14 residues. CDR3 amino acids: CASSPGAQGSPLHF. The DNA for the CDR3 is TGTGCCAGCTCACCGGGAGCTCAAGGTTCACCCCTCCACTTT.

V is TRBV6-6 and J is TRBJ1-4, with 10 bases lining up with TRBD1. V shed 6 bases, J shed 6 bases, and the junction held 4 bases outside the gene matches. The CDR3 extends over 14 amino acids. The germline gives CDR1 MNHNY, CDR2 SVGAGI (reference sequence). The DNA of the CDR3 is TGTGCCAGCAGCTTGACAGGGGGCGATGAAAAACTGTTTTTT. The encoded protein is CASSLTGGDEKLFF.

This clone was observed a few times. V and J are TRBV7-2 and TRBJ1-5; 7 bases are shared with TRBD1. CDR3 size: 16 residues. J gave up 6 bases and V 2 bases, and 10 bases lay outside the gene matches. Germline V gives CDR1 SGHTA, CDR2 FQGNSA. CDR3 residues: CASSLYRGGGIQPQHF. CDR3 bases: TGTGCCAGCAGCTTATATAGAGGGGGCGGCATTCAGCCCCAGCATTTT.

This chain links TRBV13 with TRBJ2-7; weak D call: TRBD1 (5 bases). The CDR3 sequence is 14 residues long. The germline CDR1 and CDR2 sequences are PRHDT and FYEKMQ (reference sequence). Trimming left V 5 bases short and J 2 bases short, with 13 bases between. The CDR3 loop is CASSIPTVTYEQYF. In DNA, the CDR3 is TGTGCCAGCAGCATCCCGACAGTGACCTACGAGCAGTACTTC.

The chain employs TRBV4-1 and TRBJ2-7; 7 positions match TRBD1. Germline V gene sequence: CDR1 MGHRA, CDR2 YSYEKL. The V gene end was trimmed by 1 base and the J gene end by 2 bases; junction bases not matched to a gene: 2. The CDR3 contains 14 residues. The CDR3: CASSQVGQPYEQYF. In DNA, the CDR3 is TGCGCCAGCAGCCAAGTGGGACAGCCCTACGAGCAGTACTTC.

CDR3 sequence reads: CASSGLAVNEQFF. For the CDR3, the DNA is TGCGCCAGCAGTGGACTAGCGGTAAATGAGCAGTTCTTC. V is TRBV10-2 and J is TRBJ2-1; 9 bases are shared with TRBD2. Losses at the gene ends were 4 bases for V and 7 bases for J; bases not matched to a gene: 2. Germline CDR1 WSHSY, CDR2 SAAADI. This CDR3 comprises 13 residues.

The chain couples TRBV12-1 to TRBJ1-1; the table's D call TRBD1 went unverified against the DNA. TRBV12-1 is a pseudogene. The CDR3 sequence is 16 residues long. The chain's CDR3 is CASSSPDRVVRTEAFF. The CDR3 bases are TGTGCCAGCAGCTCCCCGGACAGGGTGGTTAGAACTGAAGCTTTCTTT.

V and J are TRBV28 and TRBJ2-2, with a tentative D call TRBD2 (6 bases). The germline gives CDR1 MDHEN, CDR2 SYDVKM. V was pared by 5 bases and J by 4 bases, with 20 bases between. The CDR3 extends over 17 amino acids. The CDR3 DNA reads TGTGCCAGCAGTCCCCTGGAGGGCCAGAGGAGCACCGGGGAGCTGTTTTTT. Encoded protein: CASSPLEGQRSTGELFF.

The chain couples TRBV4-1 to TRBJ2-7; tentatively, D is TRBD2 (6 bases). CDR1 MGHRA and CDR2 YSYEKL come from the germline V gene. This CDR3 is 15 amino acids long. The germline V and J ends were trimmed by 1 base and 7 bases, with 17 bases remaining between them. CDR3 residues: CASSQVHGGMGEQYF. In DNA, the CDR3 is TGCGCCAGCAGCCAAGTCCATGGGGGGATGGGGGAGCAGTACTTC.

This clone appeared once. This sequence joins TRBV2 and TRBJ2-1, with 12 bases identical to TRBD1. Germline CDR1 SNHLY, CDR2 FYNNEI. V was clipped by 6 bases and J by 8 bases; unmatched bases: 5. The CDR3 covers 14 residues. The CDR3, as DNA: TGTGCCAGCAGGGGACAGGGGGCTTCCCATGAGCAGTTCTTC. It yields the protein CASRGQGASHEQFF.

The chain recombines TRBV19 with TRBJ2-3, with 10 positions matching TRBD2. The germline V gene has CDR1 LNHDA and CDR2 SQIVND (reference sequence). This CDR3 has 16 amino acids. Losses at the gene ends were 6 bases for V and 0 bases for J; bases not matched to a gene: 6. The CDR3 protein is CASSLLAGSSTDTQYF. The CDR3 region has the DNA TGTGCCAGTAGCCTACTAGCGGGGTCTAGCACAGATACGCAGTATTTT.

The chain carries TRBV5-3 and TRBJ2-7; 8 bases map to TRBD1. TRBV5-3 is sorted into the ORF group, with uncertain function. The CDR3 runs to 16 residues. V was clipped by 0 bases and J by 2 bases; unmatched bases: 7. CDR3 sequence (DNA): TGTGCCAGAAGCTTGGCCGCGACAGGGGCCCCCTACGAGCAGTACTTC. Encoded protein: CARSLAATGAPYEQYF.

V and J are TRBV5-4 and TRBJ1-1; D might be TRBD1 (5 bases). Trimming left V 1 base short and J 1 base short, with 11 bases between. The CDR3 totals 15 residues. Germline loops: CDR1 SGHNT, CDR2 YYREEE (reference sequence). CDR3 in DNA: TGTGCCAGCAGCTTGAGGACGCAGGGGAACACTGAAGCTTTCTTT. Amino acids: CASSLRTQGNTEAFF.

This rearrangement joins TRBV7-8 to TRBJ2-7; tentatively, D is TRBD1 (6 bases). This CDR3 contains 16 residues. V was cut by 0 bases and J by 1 base, with 13 bases left in between. Germline V lookup: CDR1 SGHVS, CDR2 FQNEAQ. CDR3 sequence reads: CASSLATGRGSYEQYF. Written as DNA, the CDR3 is TGTGCCAGCAGCTTAGCGACAGGCAGGGGATCCTACGAGCAGTACTTC.

This chain links TRBV10-1 with TRBJ1-1; 8 bases align to TRBD1. The germline V gene encodes CDR1 WNHNN and CDR2 SYGVQD (reference sequence). The CDR3 is 15 residues long. The V and J ends lost 0 bases and 1 base, in that order; junction bases with no gene match: 1. The CDR3 DNA is TGCGCCAGCAGTGAGTCGACAGGGGCGAACACTGAAGCTTTCTTT. Its protein product is CASSESTGANTEAFF.

The chain links TRBV7-9 to TRBJ2-7; TRBD1 might be the D (6 bases). Between the trimmed V and J ends, which lost 3 bases and 5 bases, there was a span of 14 bases. Germline V CDR1 and CDR2: SEHNR, FQNEAQ (reference sequence). This CDR3 contains 14 residues. The CDR3 reads CASSLQGGADEQYF. The CDR3 DNA is TGTGCCAGCAGCTTGCAAGGGGGAGCCGACGAGCAGTACTTC.

V and J are TRBV27 and TRBJ1-1, with a tentative D call TRBD1 (6 bases). CDR1 and CDR2 from the germline V gene are MNHEY and SMNVEV (reference sequence). Trimming shortened V by 3 bases and J by 3 bases, and 8 bases separated the two germline ends. CDR3 size: 13 residues. The CDR3 coding sequence is TGTGCCAGCAGTTTCTACAGGGACACTGAAGCTTTCTTT. As protein: CASSFYRDTEAFF.

This chain joins TRBV10-3 and TRBJ1-2, with a possible D match to TRBD1 (5 bases). This CDR3 comprises 14 residues. Trimming shortened V by 5 bases and J by 8 bases, and 18 bases separated the two germline ends. CDR1 ENHRY and CDR2 SYGVKD come from the germline V gene. The CDR3: CAISSGQFAQGYTF. CDR3 sequence (DNA): TGTGCCATCAGTTCAGGACAATTCGCTCAAGGCTACACCTTC.

The rearrangement uses TRBV7-9 and TRBJ1-6; TRBD1 is a possible D gene (6 bases). The CDR3 is 17 amino acids. Trimming took 5 bases from V and 5 from J, leaving 19 bases between them. The germline V gene encodes CDR1 SEHNR and CDR2 FQNEAQ (reference sequence). The CDR3 reads CASSRPTGWRDNSPLHF. In DNA, the CDR3 is TGTGCCAGCAGCCGCCCCACAGGGTGGCGGGATAATTCACCCCTCCACTTT. Looking up the rest from reference TRBV7-9 and TRBJ1-6 gives the full variable domain: DTGVSQNPRHKITKRGQNVTFRCDPISEHNRLYWYRQTLGQGPEFLTYFQNEAQLEKSRLLSDRFSAERPKGSFSTLEIQRTEQGDSAMYLCASSRPTGWRDNSPLHFGNGTRLTVT.

This clone has only one observation. The chain carries TRBV13 and TRBJ2-5, with 7 bases matching TRBD1. Looked up from germline, CDR1 is PRHDT and CDR2 is FYEKMQ (reference sequence). Unmatched junction bases numbered 9, after V lost 5 bases and J lost 3 bases. This CDR3 region has 15 residues. The CDR3 region has the DNA TGTGCCAGCAGCCCCCGAGGGACAGCAAAAGAGACCCAGTACTTC. Translated: CASSPRGTAKETQYF.

V gene TRBV28 combines with J gene TRBJ2-5, with TRBD2 identical over 11 bases. Germline V gene sequence: CDR1 MDHEN, CDR2 SYDVKM. With 1 base clipped from V and 4 bases from J, the junction kept 11 bases outside the gene matches. CDR3 length equals 18 residues. CDR3 residues: CASSLLATFSGRGETQYF. CDR3 coding DNA: TGTGCCAGCAGTTTATTAGCGACTTTTAGCGGGAGGGGAGAGACCCAGTACTTC.